This T cell receptor beta chain was sequenced for a study of blood T cells in healthy people across ages. Study observations and caveats: In older individuals, TCR beta diversity per million T cells was lower, falling roughly linearly with age.

A J-beta primer mix and a sample-barcoded 5' primer were used in a second PCR of roughly 7 to 12 cycles. TCRdb recomputed calls from the 5' RACE reads with MiXCR, one row per CDR3 protein. The sample lists about 830,000 distinct CDR3 sequences; around 68% were seen once. Of note for this clonotype: Its antigen is not known. A read error may account for a junction end that differs from germline.

The CDR3 runs 16 residues. This receptor was identified in a man between 25 and 39 years old in good health. Sequenced input: blood. The J gene is TRBJ2-7, the V gene TRBV12-3 or TRBV12-4; TRBD1 matches at 9 bases. The CDR3 sequence: CASSKTPGQGSYKQYF. The CDR3, as DNA: TGTGCCAGCAGTAAAACACCGGGACAGGGATCCTACAAGCAGTACTTC.